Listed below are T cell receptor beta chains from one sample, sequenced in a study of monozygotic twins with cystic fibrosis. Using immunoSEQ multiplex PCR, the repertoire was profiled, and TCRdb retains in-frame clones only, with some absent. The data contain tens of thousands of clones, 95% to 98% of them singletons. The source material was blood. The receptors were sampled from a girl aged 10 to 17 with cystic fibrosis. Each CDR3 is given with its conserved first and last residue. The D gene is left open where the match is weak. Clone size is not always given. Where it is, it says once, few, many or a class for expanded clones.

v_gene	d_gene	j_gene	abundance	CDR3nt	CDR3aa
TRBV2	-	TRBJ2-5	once	TGTGCCAGCAGCTCCAGGGAAGAGACCCAGTACTTC	CASSSREETQYF
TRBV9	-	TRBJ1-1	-	TGTGCCAGCAGCGTAGTGTCTCTCGGGGGCGCCGGCACTGAAGCTTTCTTT	CASSVVSLGGAGTEAFF
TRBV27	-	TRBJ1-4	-	TGTGGACCGATAAATGAAAAACTGTTTTTT	CGPINEKLFF
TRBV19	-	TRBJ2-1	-	TGTGCCAGTAATCGGGACGTGAGGTACAATGAGCAGTTCTTC	CASNRDVRYNEQFF
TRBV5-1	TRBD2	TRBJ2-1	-	TGCGCCAGCAGCTGGACCCCCACCACTAGCGGGAGAATGTATGAGCAGTTCTTC	CASSWTPTTSGRMYEQFF
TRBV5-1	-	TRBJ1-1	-	TGCGCCAGCAGCTTTGACGGGAAGAACACTGAAGCTTTCTTT	CASSFDGKNTEAFF
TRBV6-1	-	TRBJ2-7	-	TGTGCCAGCAGGCGCAACGAGCCAAACTACGAGCAGTACTTC	CASRRNEPNYEQYF
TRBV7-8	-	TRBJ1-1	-	TGTGCCAGCAGTTTTACGCGGACGCTGAACACTGAAGCTTTCTTT	CASSFTRTLNTEAFF
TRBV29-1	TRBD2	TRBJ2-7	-	TGCAGCGTTGAGGGGAACGAACGGGGGGGCGAGCAGTACTTC	CSVEGNERGGEQYF
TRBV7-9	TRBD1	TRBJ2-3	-	TGTGCCAGCAGCGCAGAACCGGGACAGCTTTCCCCTAGCACAGATACGCAGTATTTT	CASSAEPGQLSPSTDTQYF
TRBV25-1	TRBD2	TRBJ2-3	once	TGTGCCACCTCAAAGCGGGAGGGACACACAGATACGCAGTATTTT	CATSKREGHTDTQYF
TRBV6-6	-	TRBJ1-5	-	TGTGCCAGCAGGGGGGGGGATTCATTCGGTAATCAGCCCCAGCATTTT	CASRGGDSFGNQPQHF
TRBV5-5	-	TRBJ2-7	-	TGTGCCAGCAGCCCTGGGTGGGGAAGCTCCTACGAGCAGTACTTC	CASSPGWGSSYEQYF
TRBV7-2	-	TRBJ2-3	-	TGTGCCAGCAGCTTGGTGGGAGAGTTAGATACGCAGTATTTT	CASSLVGELDTQYF
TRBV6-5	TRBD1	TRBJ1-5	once	TGTGCCAGCAGATATCAGGGGGATAGCAATCAGCCCCAGCATTTT	CASRYQGDSNQPQHF
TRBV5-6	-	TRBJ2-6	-	TGTGCCAGCAGCTCAGATGGCTCTGGGGCCAACGTCCTGACTTTC	CASSSDGSGANVLTF
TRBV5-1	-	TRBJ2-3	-	TGCGCCAGCAGCGTCGTCAGGGCAGATACGCAGTATTTT	CASSVVRADTQYF
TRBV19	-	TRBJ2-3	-	TGTGCCAGTAGTCCGCAAAGGATACTGACAGATACGCAGTATTTT	CASSPQRILTDTQYF
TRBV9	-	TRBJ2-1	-	TGTGCCAGCAGCGAAGCGTGGGGGGACTCGCAGTTCTTC	CASSEAWGDSQFF
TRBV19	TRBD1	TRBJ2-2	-	TGTGCCAGTTTCCACAGGGGGCTAGGCGGGGAGCTGTTTTTT	CASFHRGLGGELFF
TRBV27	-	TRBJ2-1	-	TGTGCCAGCAGTTTACTGGGGGCCGATGAGCAGTTCTTC	CASSLLGADEQFF
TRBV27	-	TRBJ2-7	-	TGTGCCAGCAAACTATCCCGGGACAACCCCTACGAGCAGTACTTC	CASKLSRDNPYEQYF
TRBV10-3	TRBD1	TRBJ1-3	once	TGTGCCATCAGGGTCTGGACAGGCGCATCCGGAAACACCATATATTTT	CAIRVWTGASGNTIYF
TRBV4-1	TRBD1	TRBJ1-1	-	TGCGCCAGCAGCCTCCAGGGACAGATGAACACTGAAGCTTTCTTT	CASSLQGQMNTEAFF
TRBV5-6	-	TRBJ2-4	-	TGTGCCAGCAGAGTTGCCGCAGGGACCAACGACATTCAGTACTTC	CASRVAAGTNDIQYF
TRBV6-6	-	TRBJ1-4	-	TGTGCCAGCAGTCAGAGTAATGAAAAACTGTTTTTT	CASSQSNEKLFF
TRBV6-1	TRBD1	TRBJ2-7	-	TGTGCCAGCAGTAACGAGAGACAGGGGCGCTACGAGCAGTACTTC	CASSNERQGRYEQYF
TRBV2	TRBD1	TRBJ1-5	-	TGTGCCAGCAGTCCCAGGGGGCCTGATCAGCCCCAGCATTTT	CASSPRGPDQPQHF
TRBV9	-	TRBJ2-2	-	TGTGCCAGCAGCACGGGACAACGCGCCGGGGAGCTGTTTTTT	CASSTGQRAGELFF
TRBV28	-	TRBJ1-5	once	TGTGCCAGCAGTTTGGGGCTGGATCAGCCCCAGCATTTT	CASSLGLDQPQHF
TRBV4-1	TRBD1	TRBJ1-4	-	TGCGCCAGCAGCCAAGATTCGGACAGGGGGAATGAAAAACTGTTTTTT	CASSQDSDRGNEKLFF
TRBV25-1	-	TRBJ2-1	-	TGTGCCAGCAAGGGCTTAGGGAATGAGCAGTTCTTC	CASKGLGNEQFF
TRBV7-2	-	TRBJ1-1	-	TGTGCCAGCAGCTTTTCCCCCGACACTGAAGCTTTCTTT	CASSFSPDTEAFF
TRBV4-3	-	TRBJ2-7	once	TGCGCCAGCAGCCAAGGACAGGCTTACGAGCAGTACTTC	CASSQGQAYEQYF
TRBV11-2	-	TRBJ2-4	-	TGTGCCAGCAGCATGACAGCGGCAATAGCCAAAAACATTCAGTACTTC	CASSMTAAIAKNIQYF
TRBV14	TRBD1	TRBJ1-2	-	TGTGCCAGCAGCCTTAGCCCGGGACAGGGAGACTATGGCTACACCTTC	CASSLSPGQGDYGYTF
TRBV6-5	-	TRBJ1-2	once	TGTGCCAGCAGTCCCTCGGGAAGGGGCTATGGCTACACCTTC	CASSPSGRGYGYTF
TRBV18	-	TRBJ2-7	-	TGTGCCAGCTCACGTGGGGGGCAGTCCTACGAGCAGTACTTC	CASSRGGQSYEQYF
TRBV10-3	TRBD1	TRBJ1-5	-	TGTGCCATCAGTGACAGGGACAGGGGTAGTCAGCCCCAGCATTTT	CAISDRDRGSQPQHF
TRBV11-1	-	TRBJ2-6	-	TGTGCCAGCAGCTTGTGGGGGGCAGACGGGGCCAACGTCCTGACTTTC	CASSLWGADGANVLTF
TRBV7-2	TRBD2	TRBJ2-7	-	TGTGCCAGCAGCTCAATAGCGGGAGTGGGCGAGCAGTACTTC	CASSSIAGVGEQYF
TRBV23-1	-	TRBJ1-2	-	TGCGCCAGCAGGGCGGAACAGACCCTCGCTAACTATGGCTACACCTTC	CASRAEQTLANYGYTF
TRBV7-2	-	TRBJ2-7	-	TGTGCCAGCAGCTTAGTTGGGACGAGCTCCTACGAGCAGTACTTC	CASSLVGTSSYEQYF
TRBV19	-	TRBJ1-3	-	TGTGCCAGCAAGCTGGGCTACGGACAGCCTATATATTTT	CASKLGYGQPIYF
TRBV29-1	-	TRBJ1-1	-	TGCAGCGTTGTCATTCCCAACACTGAAGCTTTCTTT	CSVVIPNTEAFF
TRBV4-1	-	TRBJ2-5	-	TGCGCCAGCAGCCAAATAGAGGGAATAGAGACCCAGTACTTC	CASSQIEGIETQYF
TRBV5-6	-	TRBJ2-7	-	TGTGCCAGCAGCTGGTTCCGGGAAAACCTTTACTTC	CASSWFRENLYF
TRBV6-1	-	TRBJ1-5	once	TGTGCCAGCAGTGTCGGGACGGATTTCAATCAGCCCCAGCATTTT	CASSVGTDFNQPQHF
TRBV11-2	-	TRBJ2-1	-	TGTGCCAGCAGCTTAGCCCACTTGAGCTCCTACAATGAGCAGTTCTTC	CASSLAHLSSYNEQFF
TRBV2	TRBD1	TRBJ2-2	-	TGTGCCACCCCCCGGGTGGTTGGGACAGGGGGGTACACCGGGGAGCTGTTTTTT	CATPRVVGTGGYTGELFF
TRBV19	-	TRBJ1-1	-	TGTGCCAGCAGAGGGGGTCCTGAAGCTTTCTTT	CASRGGPEAFF
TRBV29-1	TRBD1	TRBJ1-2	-	TGCAGCTCGGGGGGCGACAGGGCCAACTATGGCTACACCTTC	CSSGGDRANYGYTF
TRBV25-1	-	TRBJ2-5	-	TGTGCCACTAGAGCCGAGGGTGGGCGAGAGACCCAGTACTTC	CATRAEGGRETQYF
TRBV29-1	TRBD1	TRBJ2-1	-	TGCAGCGTTCTCCCGGGACAGGGGGGCCCCAATGAGCAGTTCTTC	CSVLPGQGGPNEQFF
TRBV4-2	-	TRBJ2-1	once	TGTGCCAGCAGCCGGGCAAAAAGCGGATCCTACAATGAGCAGTTCTTC	CASSRAKSGSYNEQFF
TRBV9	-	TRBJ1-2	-	TGTGCCAGCAGGGCAGCCTTAGCTAACTATGGCTACACCTTC	CASRAALANYGYTF
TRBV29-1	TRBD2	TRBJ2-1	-	TGCAGCGTTCTTAGCGGGAACTCCTACAATGAGCAGTTCTTC	CSVLSGNSYNEQFF
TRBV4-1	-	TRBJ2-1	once	TGCGCCAGCAGCGCCAGCCTAGGGGGCAATGAGCAGTTCTTC	CASSASLGGNEQFF
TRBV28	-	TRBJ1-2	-	TGTGCCAGCAGTTTAGAGGGAGGCGATGGCTACACCTTC	CASSLEGGDGYTF